Below are 32 T cell receptor beta chains sequenced from a single sample in a study of blood T cell repertoires in COVID-19 (dated by TCRdb to 2018 to 2020). The receptor library was made with the immunoSEQ multiplex PCR assay. TCRdb holds this immuneACCESS table with in-frame rearrangements only. Some clones are missing; in checked studies, unresolved V genes explain under half, and the rest has no known cause. In all, the sample holds approximately 190,000 clones, and 80% to 90% of those were seen once. The biggest ten clones account for under 2.5% of the sample. Sequencing was carried out using peripheral blood. The receptors stem from an older man with active or convalescent COVID-19.

The chain carries TRBV30 and TRBJ1-3, with D perhaps matching TRBD1 (6 bases). CDR1 and CDR2 (germline): GTSNPN, SVGIG (reference sequence). The CDR3 loop spans 17 amino acids. V lost 3 bases to trimming and J lost 1 base, with 19 bases between them. In nucleotides, the CDR3 is TGTGCCTGGAGCAGACTCGGACAGCCGCTTTCTGGAAACACCATATATTTT. Its translation: CAWSRLGQPLSGNTIYF.

Written as DNA, the CDR3 is TGTGCCACCAGTGAGAGTACAGGGGTCAGCACCGGGGAGCTGTTTTTT. It codes for CATSESTGVSTGELFF. J is TRBJ2-2 and V is TRBV24-1, with 7 nucleotides matching TRBD1. Trimming took 4 bases from V and 4 from J; bases not matched to a gene: 8. This CDR3 has 16 residues. Germline V CDR1 and CDR2: KGHDR, SFDVKD.

CDR3 sequence: CASSLRVWPQDTQYF. The CDR3 bases are TGTGCCAGCAGCTTGCGGGTCTGGCCACAAGATACGCAGTATTTT. V usage is TRBV7-2 and J usage is TRBJ2-3; tentatively, D is TRBD2 (5 bases). CDR1 is SGHTA, CDR2 FQGNSA, per germline. The V end lost 3 bases, the J end lost 5 bases, and 15 bases lay between the germline ends. The CDR3 consists of 15 residues. Based on the CDR3 plus reference TRBV7-2 and TRBJ2-3, the full variable domain is GAGVSQSPSNKVTEKGKDVELRCDPISGHTALYWYRQSLGQGLEFLIYFQGNSAPDKSGLPSDRFSAERTGGSVSTLTIQRTQQEDSAVYLCASSLRVWPQDTQYFGPGTRLTVL.

The chain links TRBV30 to TRBJ2-7; 13 bases agree with TRBD2. The CDR3 contains 18 residues. J lost 1 base, V lost 1 base, and 10 bases had no gene match. CDR1 is GTSNPN and CDR2 is SVGIG in the germline V gene (reference sequence). CDR3 in amino acids: CAWSGTSGRSIGSYEQYF. The CDR3 DNA is TGTGCCTGGAGTGGGACTAGCGGGAGATCCATTGGATCCTACGAGCAGTACTTC.

The genes are TRBV6-5 and TRBJ2-5; 13 bases are shared with TRBD2. The germline gives CDR1 MNHEY, CDR2 SVGAGI. This CDR3 is built from 14 residues. V gave up 6 bases and J gave up 9 bases; unmatched junction bases: 7. The CDR3 here is CASRRTSGSLAQYF. The DNA of the CDR3 is TGTGCCAGCAGGCGGACTAGCGGGAGTTTGGCCCAGTACTTC.

The genes are TRBV28 and TRBJ2-3; 8 bases match TRBD1. V was pared by 6 bases and J by 2 bases, with 1 base of the junction left unmatched. Germline V gene lookup returns CDR1 MDHEN and CDR2 SYDVKM. There are 13 residues in the CDR3. CDR3 loop: CASRDRDTDTQYF. In nucleotides, the CDR3 is TGTGCCAGCAGGGACAGGGACACAGATACGCAGTATTTT.

The chain joins TRBV6-1 to TRBJ1-2; 7 bases align to TRBD1. The germline gives CDR1 MNHNS, CDR2 SASEGT. There are 14 residues in the CDR3. The V segment lost 2 bases and the J segment 7 bases; nucleotides outside the gene matches: 7. In DNA form, the CDR3 reads TGTGCCAGCAGTGAAAGTATAGGGGGCGCTGGCTACACCTTC. It translates to CASSESIGGAGYTF.

V gene TRBV11-3 combines with J gene TRBJ2-3; TRBD1 matches at 7 bases. This CDR3 region has 15 residues. Germline trimming cut 4 bases from V and 4 bases from J; bases unmatched to any gene: 8. The germline gives CDR1 SGHNT, CDR2 YENEEA. The CDR3 DNA sequence: TGTGCCAGCAGCTCGACAGGGAAGGCGGCAGATACGCAGTATTTT. It codes for CASSSTGKAADTQYF. Combining the CDR3 with reference TRBV11-3 and TRBJ2-3 gives the whole variable domain EAGVVQSPRYKIIEKKQPVAFWCNPISGHNTLYWYLQNLGQGPELLIRYENEEAVDDSQLPKDRFSAERLKGVDSTLKIQPAELGDSAVYLCASSSTGKAADTQYFGPGTRLTVL.

This chain joins TRBV6-4 and TRBJ2-7; the D gene is possibly TRBD1 (5 bases). V was cut by 6 bases and J by 3 bases, with 15 bases left in between. The CDR3 is made up of 14 amino acids. Germline CDR1 MRHNA, CDR2 SNTAGT. CDR3 region: CASSREYGVYEQYF. CDR3 nucleotide sequence: TGTGCCAGCAGCAGGGAATACGGTGTCTACGAGCAGTACTTC.

This clone was found once. This rearrangement joins TRBV5-6 to TRBJ1-1, with 8 bases fitting TRBD1. V shed 1 base and J 5 bases; nucleotides not matched to a gene: 7. This CDR3 is built from 15 residues. Germline V gene data show CDR1 as SGHDT and CDR2 as YYEEEE. DNA of the CDR3: TGTGCCAGCAGCTTGTGGCAGGGGGCGGGGACTGAAGCTTTCTTT. Protein product: CASSLWQGAGTEAFF.

This rearrangement joins TRBV21-1 to TRBJ2-3; the DNA was not used to check the table's D call, TRBD2. TRBV21-1 is termed a pseudogene. The CDR3 has 19 residues. The CDR3 spells CASSARAPQTSNSTDTQYF. CDR3 coding DNA: TGTGCCAGCAGCGCCCGTGCCCCGCAGACTTCGAACTCCACAGATACGCAGTATTTT.

The V and J genes are TRBV6-2 or TRBV6-3 and TRBJ2-2; D perhaps matches TRBD2 (7 bases). In germline, CDR1 is MNHEY, CDR2 SVGEGT. The V end was cut by 2 bases, the J end by 0 bases, with 16 bases between. This CDR3 has 18 amino acids. The CDR3 bases are TGTGCCAGCAGTTACCCGCGGGGGCGCGGGCCGAACACCGGGGAGCTGTTTTTT. Amino acid sequence: CASSYPRGRGPNTGELFF.

DNA for the CDR3: TGTGCCAGCAGCCGCCCAGGGAAGACTGAAGCTTTCTTT. This translates into CASSRPGKTEAFF. V is TRBV27 and J is TRBJ1-1, with a weak D call TRBD1 (5 bases). Germline CDR1 and CDR2: MNHEY and SMNVEV (reference sequence). This CDR3 is built from 13 residues. V lost 6 bases and J 5 bases, leaving 13 bases between the germline ends.

This chain joins TRBV27 and TRBJ2-1; D possibly corresponds to TRBD2 (5 bases). The CDR3 runs to 12 residues. V gave up 8 bases and J gave up 8 bases, with 13 bases separating them. CDR1 is MNHEY and CDR2 is SMNVEV in the germline V gene (reference sequence). CDR3 DNA sequence: TGTGCCAGCTCCCGGGGAGCCTATGAGCAGTTCTTC. The encoded protein is CASSRGAYEQFF.

J is TRBJ2-2 and V is TRBV28; no clear D. V lost 5 bases, J lost 6 bases, and 4 bases lay in between. CDR3 length: 11 amino acids. Germline V gene data show CDR1 as MDHEN and CDR2 as SYDVKM. The CDR3 sequence is CASSRPGELFF. CDR3 bases: TGTGCCAGCAGTCGTCCCGGGGAGCTGTTTTTT.

This clone was detected only once. The chain uses TRBV15 and TRBJ1-5; possibly TRBD1 for D (5 bases). The ends were cut back, 1 base at V and 7 bases at J, with 17 bases in the middle. Germline-derived CDR1 and CDR2 are LNHNV and YYDKDF (reference sequence). CDR3 length: 16 amino acids. This chain's CDR3 is CATSRGGLRVGQPQHF. CDR3 coding DNA: TGTGCCACCAGCAGAGGGGGCCTTCGGGTCGGGCAGCCCCAGCATTTT. Variable domain in full (rest from reference TRBV15 and TRBJ1-5): DAMVIQNPRYQVTQFGKPVTLSCSQTLNHNVMYWYQQKSSQAPKLLFHYYDKDFNNEADTPDNFQSRRPNTSFCFLDIRSPGLGDTAMYLCATSRGGLRVGQPQHFGDGTRLSIL.

This rearrangement joins TRBV7-8 to TRBJ1-6; D not resolved. This CDR3 is 15 amino acids long. Germline assignment: CDR1 SGHVS and CDR2 FQNEAQ. The V and J ends lost 5 bases and 7 bases respectively, with 15 bases between them. CDR3 in DNA: TGTGCCAGCAGCGGCGGGGTGAGGGTGAATTCACCCCTCCACTTT. This translates into CASSGGVRVNSPLHF.

V is TRBV18 and J is TRBJ1-1; TRBD1 aligns across 8 bases. This CDR3 has 17 amino acids. The germline V gene has CDR1 KGHSH and CDR2 LQKENI. V gave up 3 bases and J gave up 1 base; unmatched junction bases: 10. The CDR3 DNA sequence: TGTGCCAGCTCACCGGGACAGGTGCCCATGGGGAACACTGAAGCTTTCTTT. It is translated as CASSPGQVPMGNTEAFF.

The chain recombines TRBV11-3 with TRBJ2-1; 8 positions match TRBD2. The V gene end was trimmed by 3 bases and the J gene end by 15 bases; junction bases not matched to a gene: 7. The CDR3 extends over 12 amino acids. Germline V lookup: CDR1 SGHNT, CDR2 YENEEA. CDR3 coding DNA: TGTGCCAGCAGCTTGGGCGGGGGGCGTTTGTTCTTC. Its protein product is CASSLGGGRLFF.

The rearrangement joins TRBV12-3 or TRBV12-4 to TRBJ2-7; D gene unclear. Deletions cut 5 bases from V and 0 bases from J, with 8 bases between. This CDR3 region has 13 residues. The CDR3 region is CASSETYSYEQYF. CDR3 bases: TGTGCCAGCAGTGAAACATACTCCTACGAGCAGTACTTC.

The count of this clone is one. The chain joins TRBV11-2 to TRBJ2-7; 11 positions match TRBD1. The germline CDR1 and CDR2 sequences are SGHAT and FQNNGV. V shed 5 bases, J shed 3 bases, and the junction held 9 bases outside the gene matches. CDR3 size: 16 residues. The CDR3 DNA reads TGTGCCAGCAGCGAAACCGGGACAGGGGGTGGCTACGAGCAGTACTTC. Translating gives CASSETGTGGGYEQYF.

This chain connects TRBV3-1 (or the pseudogene TRBV3-2) to TRBJ1-4, with D tentatively TRBD1 (5 bases). This CDR3 contains 14 residues. Deletions cut 4 bases from V and 8 bases from J, with 14 bases between. Looked up from germline, CDR1 is LGHDT and CDR2 is YNNKEL (reference sequence). CDR3 nucleotide sequence: TGTGCCAGCAGCCCCACAGGCGGGGACGAAAAACTGTTTTTT. Amino acid sequence: CASSPTGGDEKLFF.

The J gene is TRBJ1-2, the V gene TRBV6-5; D gene uncertain. Germline V gives CDR1 MNHEY, CDR2 SVGAGI. The CDR3 spans 13 residues. V lost 6 bases and J 4 bases, leaving 12 bases between the germline ends. CDR3 loop: CASSRQDIYGYTF. The CDR3 DNA is TGTGCCAGCAGCCGTCAGGATATCTATGGCTACACCTTC.

V usage is TRBV2 and J usage is TRBJ1-6; D is unresolved. The V and J ends lost 2 bases and 6 bases respectively, with 14 bases between them. The CDR3 contains 16 residues. The V gene's germline CDR1 is SNHLY and CDR2 FYNNEI. The CDR3 DNA reads TGTGCCAGCAGTGAAATGGGCCAGGCGTTTAATTCACCCCTCCACTTT. It encodes CASSEMGQAFNSPLHF.

This clone has more than one count but fewer than ten. J is TRBJ2-7 and V is TRBV3-1 (or the pseudogene TRBV3-2); 11 positions match TRBD2. The V gene end was trimmed by 1 base and the J gene end by 2 bases; junction bases not matched to a gene: 1. The CDR3 covers 15 residues. Germline CDR1 reads LGHDT; CDR2 reads YNNKEL (reference sequence). CDR3 coding DNA: TGTGCCAGCAGCCAAGTAGCGGGAGGGGCCTACGAGCAGTACTTC. Amino acids: CASSQVAGGAYEQYF.

The chain is built from TRBV18 and TRBJ1-4; the match to TRBD1 covers 8 bases. Germline values: CDR1 KGHSH, CDR2 LQKENI. The CDR3 contains 17 residues. V gave up 3 bases and J gave up 2 bases; unmatched junction bases: 8. The chain's CDR3 is CASSPFLTGATNEKLFF. CDR3 nucleotide sequence: TGTGCCAGCTCACCCTTTCTGACAGGGGCGACTAATGAAAAACTGTTTTTT.

This chain joins TRBV18 and TRBJ2-7; 8 bases match TRBD1. J was trimmed by 7 bases and V by 5 bases; bases with no gene match: 13. Germline V gene data show CDR1 as KGHSH and CDR2 as LQKENI. The CDR3 covers 15 residues. The CDR3 sequence: CASSATRQGAEEQYF. The CDR3 coding sequence is TGTGCCAGCTCAGCAACTCGCCAGGGGGCTGAAGAGCAGTACTTC.

The rearrangement uses TRBV7-2 and TRBJ2-1; tentatively, D is TRBD2 (6 bases). This CDR3 is 15 amino acids long. V lost 5 bases and J 4 bases, leaving 15 bases between the germline ends. Germline V gene data show CDR1 as SGHTA and CDR2 as FQGNSA. The DNA of the CDR3 is TGTGCCAGCAGCACCCGAGGGGCGGGGTACAATGAGCAGTTCTTC. Translation: CASSTRGAGYNEQFF.

The rearrangement joins TRBV2 to TRBJ1-4, with a tentative D call TRBD1 (6 bases). V was clipped by 10 bases and J by 7 bases, with 19 bases between them. Germline values: CDR1 SNHLY, CDR2 FYNNEI. The CDR3 is 14 amino acids. The chain's CDR3 is CATSLQGVIEKLFF. CDR3 coding DNA: TGTGCCACCAGCCTACAGGGAGTTATTGAAAAACTGTTTTTT.

This rearrangement joins TRBV7-9 to TRBJ1-6; D remains unclear. This CDR3 region has 15 residues. Trimming shortened V by 5 bases and J by 7 bases, and 15 bases separated the two germline ends. CDR1 is SEHNR, CDR2 FQNEAQ, per germline (reference sequence). The DNA for the CDR3 is TGTGCCAGCAGCCCGAACTTCTTACCCAATTCACCCCTCCACTTT. It specifies CASSPNFLPNSPLHF. The variable domain in full, with the rest retrieved from reference TRBV7-9 and TRBJ1-6, is DTGVSQNPRHKITKRGQNVTFRCDPISEHNRLYWYRQTLGQGPEFLTYFQNEAQLEKSRLLSDRFSAERPKGSFSTLEIQRTEQGDSAMYLCASSPNFLPNSPLHFGNGTRLTVT.

The chain employs TRBV6-5 and TRBJ2-7; possibly TRBD1 for D (5 bases). Germline loops: CDR1 MNHEY, CDR2 SVGAGI. Deletions cut 2 bases from V and 2 bases from J, with 10 bases between. The CDR3 is 14 residues long. The DNA of the CDR3 is TGTGCCAGCAGTTACGGGCAGGGCACCTACGAGCAGTACTTC. Translation gives CASSYGQGTYEQYF.

This clone appeared once. This rearrangement joins TRBV19 to TRBJ1-1; the D is unclear. V lost 3 bases, J lost 0 bases, and 11 bases lay in between. The CDR3 is 15 residues long. Germline values: CDR1 LNHDA, CDR2 SQIVND (reference sequence). CDR3 residues: CASSMGWRMNTEAFF. DNA for the CDR3: TGTGCCAGTAGTATGGGTTGGAGGATGAACACTGAAGCTTTCTTT.